The clone carrying this T cell receptor (beta chain) was picked up one time. This sample was included in a study of blood T cell repertoires in COVID-19. Study as a whole: COVID-19 samples collected from the United States, Italy and Spain covered acute and convalescent phases.

Profiling relied on immunoSEQ multiplex PCR, and the TCRdb table lists in-frame clones only, not all of them. Among some 340,000 clones listed, roughly 80% were seen once. The length of the CDR3 is 14 residues. The V and J ends lost 3 bases and 7 bases respectively, with 16 bases between them. The germline gives CDR1 SQVTM, CDR2 ANQGSEA. Participants had their cohort set by participant-reported clinical history. Two negative PCRs, clearance, or symptom resolution had been documented for recovered Cohort 3 donors. This chain joins TRBV29-1 and TRBJ1-5, with D unresolved. The receptor's source is a woman between 45 and 60 years old who had recovered from COVID-19. Sequencing was performed on PBMCs or T cells enriched from blood (not recorded which). The CDR3 DNA reads as TGCAGCGTTGACCCCGCCGGGGTCAGACAGCCCCAGCATTTT. Translated: CSVDPAGVRQPQHF.